This note documents a single T cell receptor (beta chain) sequence. Each of the donors had roughly 10 milliliters of peripheral blood drawn into EDTA-treated Vacutainer tubes. Germline V CDR1 and CDR2: MDHEN, SYDVKM. V shed 2 bases and J 7 bases; nucleotides not matched to a gene: 2. CDR3 size: 15 residues. Together with a sample-barcoded 5' primer, a J-beta primer mix was included in a second PCR lasting 7 to 11 cycles. TCRdb re-called the 5' RACE reads through MiXCR, storing one row per CDR3 protein. The data show about 970,000 distinct CDR3 sequences, with roughly 51% seen just once and over 20% held by the top ten. The record originates from a study of blood T cells in healthy people across ages.

The material sequenced was blood. The chain joins TRBV28 to TRBJ2-1, with 13 bases identical to TRBD2. The TCR was taken from a woman aged 55-70 years in good health. The CDR3 region is CASSLGLAGENEQFF. CDR3 DNA sequence: TGTGCCAGCAGTTTAGGACTAGCGGGAGAGAATGAGCAGTTCTTC.